Following are 32 T cell receptor beta chains from one sample sequenced in a study of shared clonotypes between healthy human individuals. Only CD45RO-negative cells positively selected for CCR7 counted as naive CD8 cells, so terminally differentiated effector memory CD45RA+ cells were excluded. Data came from immunoSEQ multiplex PCR; TCRdb stores just in-frame clones and leaves some out. Counted here are some 2,000,000 clones, about 95% occurring once; the ten biggest clones make up around 1.1%. Sequenced input: naive CD8+ T cells sorted from blood. The receptors were gathered from a man aged 18 to 29 in good health.

The V gene is TRBV27, the J gene TRBJ2-7, with 9 bases matching TRBD2. Germline assignment: CDR1 MNHEY and CDR2 SMNVEV (reference sequence). The ends lost 8 bases at V and 6 bases at J; junction bases unmatched: 5. This CDR3 contains 12 residues. CDR3 nucleotide sequence: TGTGCCAGCCTGAGCGGGAGGTTCGAGCAGTACTTC. Translated, it gives CASLSGRFEQYF.

This clone appeared a single time. The same CDR3 also results from other DNA sequences found in this sample. This rearrangement joins TRBV4-1 to TRBJ1-1, with D possibly TRBD1 on 6 matching bases. The V end lost 0 bases, the J end lost 5 bases, and 13 bases lay between the germline ends. Germline V CDR1 and CDR2: MGHRA, YSYEKL. The CDR3 spans 15 residues. CDR3 loop: CASSQDLEGGTEAFF. CDR3 bases: TGCGCCAGCAGCCAAGATTTGGAGGGGGGGACTGAAGCTTTCTTT.

This clone is a singleton in its sample. The same CDR3 also results from other DNA sequences found in this sample. The V call is TRBV25-1, the J call TRBJ1-2; tentative D call: TRBD1 (5 bases). Germline V CDR1 and CDR2: MGHDK, SYGVNS. The CDR3 contains 11 residues. Trimming shortened V by 9 bases and J by 8 bases, and 13 bases separated the two germline ends. CDR3 nucleotide sequence: TGTGCCAGTTATCAGGGAAAAGGCTACACCTTC. It encodes CASYQGKGYTF.

This rearrangement joins TRBV5-6 to TRBJ2-7; 10 positions agree with TRBD1. V dropped 4 bases and J dropped 11; count of bases not matched to a gene: 3. CDR3 length: 11 amino acids. Looked up from germline, CDR1 is SGHDT and CDR2 is YYEEEE. This CDR3 reads CASSDRGLEYF. Written as DNA, the CDR3 is TGTGCCAGCAGCGACAGGGGGCTTGAGTACTTC.

On this clone itself: Other DNA sequences within the sample encode an identical CDR3. This chain uses TRBV6-5 with TRBJ1-6; weak D call: TRBD1 (5 bases). CDR3 length: 12 residues. CDR1 is MNHEY and CDR2 is SVGAGI in the germline V gene. V lost 2 bases to trimming and J lost 10 bases, with 6 bases between them. CDR3 sequence reads: CASSYQGSPLHF. The CDR3 coding sequence is TGTGCCAGCAGTTACCAGGGCTCACCCCTCCACTTT.

The chain uses TRBV30 and TRBJ1-1; D perhaps matches TRBD1 (6 bases). Trimming took off 2 bases at V and 6 bases at J, with 13 bases between the two ends. CDR3 length: 13 residues. The V gene's germline CDR1 is GTSNPN and CDR2 SVGIG (reference sequence). The CDR3 region is CAWSLTRGSEAFF. The DNA of the CDR3 is TGTGCCTGGAGTCTTACCAGGGGCTCTGAAGCTTTCTTT.

V is TRBV2 and J is TRBJ2-3; 8 nucleotides line up with TRBD2. This CDR3 has 16 residues. The germline V gene encodes CDR1 SNHLY and CDR2 FYNNEI. Trimming removed 2 bases from V and 8 bases from J; junction bases left unmatched: 12. For the CDR3, the DNA is TGTGCCAGCAGTGAAAACGCGGGGGGCTCCCTGGGTACGCAGTATTTT. It codes for CASSENAGGSLGTQYF.

V is TRBV27 and J is TRBJ1-2; D may be TRBD1 (6 bases). The germline gives CDR1 MNHEY, CDR2 SMNVEV (reference sequence). The ends were cut back, 6 bases at V and 4 bases at J, with 15 bases in the middle. This CDR3 region has 14 residues. This CDR3 is CASRSEGVRYGYTF. The DNA for the CDR3 is TGTGCCAGCAGATCAGAGGGGGTTCGCTATGGCTACACCTTC.

This chain links TRBV27 with TRBJ1-2, with D tentatively TRBD1 (6 bases). This CDR3 is 13 amino acids long. The germline V gene has CDR1 MNHEY and CDR2 SMNVEV (reference sequence). Deletions cut 6 bases from V and 4 bases from J, with 12 bases between. The CDR3 spells CASRGRGAYGYTF. In nucleotides, the CDR3 is TGTGCCAGCAGGGGCCGGGGGGCCTATGGCTACACCTTC.

The genes are TRBV9 and TRBJ1-3; D unresolved. V was cut by 3 bases and J by 6 bases, with 10 bases left in between. This CDR3 is 13 amino acids long. Germline V gives CDR1 SGDLS, CDR2 YYNGEE. CDR3 in amino acids: CASSEGTLNTIYF. As DNA, the CDR3 is TGTGCCAGCAGCGAGGGAACCCTAAACACCATATATTTT.

This rearrangement joins TRBV4-1 to TRBJ1-1; TRBD1 is a possible D gene (5 bases). The CDR3 covers 14 residues. CDR1 is MGHRA, CDR2 YSYEKL, per germline. Trimming pared 0 bases from V and 8 bases from J, leaving 13 bases between. CDR3 sequence reads: CASSQDRQRGEAFF. The CDR3 DNA sequence: TGCGCCAGCAGCCAAGATCGACAGCGGGGAGAAGCTTTCTTT.

CDR3 bases: TGCAGCGTTGAAGATGAGGCTGGGAAGAACACTGAAGCTTTCTTT. Translation: CSVEDEAGKNTEAFF. This sequence joins TRBV29-1 and TRBJ1-1; no reliable D call. Germline CDR1 and CDR2: SQVTM and ANQGSEA. CDR3 size: 15 residues. Trimming took 0 bases from V and 1 from J, leaving 12 bases between them.

The chain carries TRBV4-3 and TRBJ2-6; D is possibly TRBD1 (6 bases). CDR3 length: 20 amino acids. Germline V gene data show CDR1 as LGHNA and CDR2 as YSLEER. Trimming pared 0 bases from V and 0 bases from J, leaving 18 bases between. CDR3 loop: CASSQDRDTSFLSGANVLTF. For the CDR3, the DNA is TGCGCCAGCAGCCAAGATCGGGACACCTCGTTTCTCTCTGGGGCCAACGTCCTGACTTTC.

The rearrangement links TRBV5-5 to TRBJ2-7; 8 positions match TRBD1. The CDR3 length is 14 residues. V was clipped by 2 bases and J by 3 bases; unmatched bases: 4. Germline CDR1 reads SGHKS; CDR2 reads YYEKEE (reference sequence). In DNA form, the CDR3 reads TGTGCCAGCAGCTTAGGGGGACAGGTCTACGAGCAGTACTTC. This encodes CASSLGGQVYEQYF.

This chain joins TRBV28 and TRBJ2-7; D may match TRBD1 or TRBD2 (5 bases each). This CDR3 has 14 residues. CDR1 is MDHEN, CDR2 SYDVKM, per germline. The V end lost 2 bases, the J end lost 3 bases, and 11 bases lay between the germline ends. The DNA of the CDR3 is TGTGCCAGCAGTTTAAGGGGACGGTTCTACGAGCAGTACTTC. Its translation is CASSLRGRFYEQYF.

The chain links TRBV2 to TRBJ1-4, with D maybe TRBD1 (5 bases). CDR3 length equals 13 residues. Per the germline V gene, CDR1 is SNHLY and CDR2 is FYNNEI. Trimming shortened V by 7 bases and J by 3 bases, and 9 bases separated the two germline ends. CDR3: CASNTGPNEKLFF. The CDR3, as DNA: TGTGCCAGCAATACAGGCCCTAATGAAAAACTGTTTTTT.

With respect to this clone: Other nucleotide sequences in the sample specify the same CDR3. The chain links TRBV6-5 to TRBJ2-7, with D possibly matching TRBD2 (6 bases). The CDR3 is made up of 13 amino acids. CDR1 is MNHEY, CDR2 SVGAGI, per germline. Trimming stripped 2 bases from V and 4 bases from J, with 9 bases between. This chain's CDR3 is CASSYGGSYEQYF. In DNA, the CDR3 is TGTGCCAGCAGTTACGGGGGGAGTTACGAGCAGTACTTC.

CDR3 sequence: CASSVQGDRGRETQYF. The DNA of the CDR3 is TGTGCCAGCAGCGTACAAGGGGACAGGGGAAGGGAGACCCAGTACTTC. V is TRBV9 and J is TRBJ2-5; 10 bases are shared with TRBD1. The ends lost 1 base at V and 5 bases at J; junction bases unmatched: 8. The CDR3 contains 16 residues. The germline gives CDR1 SGDLS, CDR2 YYNGEE.

The chain links TRBV7-3 to TRBJ2-3; 9 bases are shared with TRBD2. The CDR3 runs to 16 residues. CDR1 SGHTA and CDR2 FQGTGA come from the germline V gene. Losses at the gene ends were 1 base for V and 0 bases for J; bases not matched to a gene: 2. CDR3 nucleotides: TGTGCCAGCAGCTTAAGTAGCGGGGGAAGCACAGATACGCAGTATTTT. Translated, it gives CASSLSSGGSTDTQYF.

This clone came up once. V is TRBV7-9 and J is TRBJ1-1; 10 nucleotides align to TRBD1. Trimming cost V 5 bases and J 3 bases; bases outside gene matches: 6. Germline-derived CDR1 and CDR2 are SEHNR and FQNEAQ (reference sequence). This CDR3 region has 15 residues. CDR3 region: CASSARQGADTEAFF. Written as DNA, the CDR3 is TGTGCCAGCAGCGCCCGACAGGGGGCGGACACTGAAGCTTTCTTT.

Comments on this clone: A read error may produce the germline difference seen at one junction end. The CDR3 DNA reads as TGTAGTCCGGGACAGGGGCGACCACAACAAGAGACCCAGTACTTC. This translates into CSPGQGRPQQETQYF. V and J are TRBV29-1 and TRBJ2-5, with 10 nucleotides matching TRBD1. This CDR3 is 15 amino acids long. Germline loops: CDR1 SQVTM, CDR2 ANQGSEA.

This clone has only one observation. The CDR3 spells CASSQVPANYGYTF. CDR3 DNA: TGCGCCAGCAGCCAAGTGCCAGCTAACTATGGCTACACCTTC. The V gene is TRBV4-1, the J gene TRBJ1-2; D is undetermined. The V end lost 1 base, the J end lost 0 bases, and 6 bases lay between the germline ends. The CDR3 runs 14 residues. Germline V gene sequence: CDR1 MGHRA, CDR2 YSYEKL.

J is TRBJ2-5 and V is TRBV5-4; a possible D gene is TRBD2 (6 bases). Looked up from germline, CDR1 is SGHNT and CDR2 is YYREEE (reference sequence). The germline V and J ends were trimmed by 6 bases and 1 base, with 16 bases remaining between them. The length of the CDR3 is 15 residues. The CDR3 nucleotides are TGTGCCAGCACCTCTTCGGGAGACAGCCAAGAGACCCAGTACTTC. Translated: CASTSSGDSQETQYF.

The rearrangement links TRBV6-6 to TRBJ2-7; perhaps TRBD1 as D (6 bases). The CDR3 totals 13 residues. Germline assignment: CDR1 MNHNY and CDR2 SVGAGI (reference sequence). Trimming left V 2 bases short and J 7 bases short, with 12 bases between. The CDR3 DNA reads TGTGCCAGCAGTTACAACAGGGTTGGTGAGCAGTACTTC. Its protein is CASSYNRVGEQYF.

As regards this clone: A much bigger clone sits one base away, suggesting this may be a read error. Other DNA sequences of this sample code for an identical CDR3. The chain uses TRBV15 and TRBJ1-1; D not resolved. The CDR3 runs 12 residues. V dropped 5 bases and J dropped 1 base, with 5 bases sitting between them. Germline V lookup: CDR1 LNHNV, CDR2 YYDKDF (reference sequence). The DNA of the CDR3 is TGTGCCACCAGCGTAGGGAACACTGAAGCTTTCTTT. Its protein product is CATSVGNTEAFF.

This clone was detected only a few times. The junction and the germline gene differ at one end; a read error may be behind it. The chain combines TRBV7-7 with TRBJ2-1, with 7 bases that match TRBD1. This CDR3 has 16 residues. Germline assignment: CDR1 SSHAT and CDR2 FNYEAQ (reference sequence). CDR3 in amino acids: CASSEGQVNSYNEQFF. The CDR3 DNA reads TGTGCTAGCAGCGAAGGACAGGTCAACTCCTACAATGAGCAGTTCTTC.

This clone showed up just once. The rearrangement links TRBV27 to TRBJ2-7; D may be TRBD1 (6 bases). Trimming stripped 3 bases from V and 6 bases from J, with 12 bases between. The CDR3 consists of 13 residues. Per the germline V gene, CDR1 is MNHEY and CDR2 is SMNVEV (reference sequence). CDR3 DNA: TGTGCCAGCAGTTTTCAGTGGGGGCTCGAGCAGTACTTC. This codes for CASSFQWGLEQYF.

The CDR3 reads CASSSLPEAFF. In DNA, the CDR3 is TGTGCCAGCAGCTCCCTCCCTGAAGCTTTCTTT. The chain joins TRBV11-1 to TRBJ1-1; D uncertain. The CDR3 runs 11 residues. Germline V gene sequence: CDR1 SGHAT, CDR2 FQDESV (reference sequence). Trimming removed 4 bases from V and 6 bases from J, with 6 bases in between.

The CDR3 nucleotides are TGTGCCAGCAGCGCTCAACAGGGAACCCCGGCCTACGAGCAGTACTTC. This encodes CASSAQQGTPAYEQYF. The chain employs TRBV5-4 and TRBJ2-7; tentative D call: TRBD1 (6 bases). The CDR3 runs 16 residues. The germline gives CDR1 SGHNT, CDR2 YYREEE (reference sequence). V gave up 4 bases and J gave up 2 bases, with 19 bases separating them.

V gene TRBV19 combines with J gene TRBJ1-1; the D gene is possibly TRBD1 (5 bases). There are 14 residues in the CDR3. V was trimmed by 9 bases and J by 3 bases, leaving 17 bases between them. CDR1 LNHDA and CDR2 SQIVND come from the germline V gene (reference sequence). The CDR3 loop reads CASFHRTTDTEAFF. The CDR3 DNA reads TGTGCCAGCTTTCATCGGACAACGGACACTGAAGCTTTCTTT.

DNA for the CDR3: TGTGCCAGCAGCTACCTCGGGACTAGCGGGGGGCCCTTGCACGAGCAGTACTTC. Residues: CASSYLGTSGGPLHEQYF. The J gene is TRBJ2-7, the V gene TRBV7-8; 15 bases agree with TRBD2. Trimming took 4 bases from V and 5 from J; bases not matched to a gene: 12. The V gene's germline CDR1 is SGHVS and CDR2 FQNEAQ. There are 18 residues in the CDR3. The full variable domain, completed using reference TRBV7-8 and TRBJ2-7, is GAGVSQSPRYKVAKRGQDVALRCDPISGHVSLFWYQQALGQGPEFLTYFQNEAQLDKSGLPSDRFFAERPEGSVSTLKIQRTQQEDSAVYLCASSYLGTSGGPLHEQYFGPGTRLTVT.

The genes are TRBV27 and TRBJ2-7, with 12 positions matching TRBD1. The CDR3 consists of 16 residues. V trimming: 3 bases; J trimming: 5 bases; junction bases outside the gene matches: 8. Germline values: CDR1 MNHEY, CDR2 SMNVEV (reference sequence). For the CDR3, the DNA is TGTGCCAGCAGTTTGGGTCCGGGACAGGGGGCCGACGAGCAGTACTTC. Translated: CASSLGPGQGADEQYF.